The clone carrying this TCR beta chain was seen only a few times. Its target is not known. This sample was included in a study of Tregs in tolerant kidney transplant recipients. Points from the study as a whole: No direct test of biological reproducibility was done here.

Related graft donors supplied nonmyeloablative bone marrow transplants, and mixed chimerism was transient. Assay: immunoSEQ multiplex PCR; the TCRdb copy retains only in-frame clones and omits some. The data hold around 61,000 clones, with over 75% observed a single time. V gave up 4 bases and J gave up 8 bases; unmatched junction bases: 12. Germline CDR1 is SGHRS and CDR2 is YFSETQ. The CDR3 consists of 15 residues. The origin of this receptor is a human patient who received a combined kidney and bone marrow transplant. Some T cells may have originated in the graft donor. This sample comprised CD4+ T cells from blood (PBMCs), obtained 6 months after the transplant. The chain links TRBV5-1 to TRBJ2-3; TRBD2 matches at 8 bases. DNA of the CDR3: TGCGCCAGCAGCGACGACGGGGGGGCCATGGGTACGCAGTATTTT. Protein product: CASSDDGGAMGTQYF.